These 28 T cell receptor beta chains originate from one sample sequenced in a study of CD8 T cells in ankylosing spondylitis. Overall study findings and caveats: Ankylosing spondylitis blood appeared to be characterized by a TCR beta motif of 8 or 9 highly homologous variants.

Antigen specificity for these receptors is unknown. TCRdb fed the 5' RACE reads into MiXCR, producing one record per CDR3 protein. The table records approximately 500,000 distinct CDR3 sequences, approximately 11% of them present only once. The sample consisted of blood, either unsorted or a sorted T cell fraction (not recorded which). These TCRs come from a male donor with ankylosing spondylitis.

CDR3 in DNA: TGTGCCAGCAGTGCCGGGAAAGGGAACAATGAGCAGTTCTTC. Translated, it gives CASSAGKGNNEQFF. J is TRBJ2-1 and V is TRBV6-4; D possibly corresponds to TRBD2 (5 bases). The CDR3 length is 14 residues. V was pared by 4 bases and J by 5 bases, with 12 bases between. The germline gives CDR1 MRHNA, CDR2 SNTAGT.

This sequence joins TRBV20-1 and TRBJ2-3; D is unresolved. The CDR3 is 13 residues long. The V gene lost 6 bases and the J gene lost 2 bases, with 12 bases spanning the gap. CDR1 DFQATT and CDR2 SNEGSKA come from the germline V gene (reference sequence). CDR3 sequence (DNA): TGCAGTGCCCCCGGCCTTAACACAGATACGCAGTATTTT. Translated: CSAPGLNTDTQYF.

This clonotype has more than one count but fewer than ten. The chain has TRBV20-1 and TRBJ2-1, with 8 bases aligning to TRBD2. Germline V gives CDR1 DFQATT, CDR2 SNEGSKA (reference sequence). The CDR3 runs 15 residues. The ends lost 4 bases at V and 4 bases at J; junction bases unmatched: 9. The DNA of the CDR3 is TGCAGTGCTATAATAGCGGGAACAGCTTACAATGAGCAGTTCTTC. The encoded protein is CSAIIAGTAYNEQFF.

The rearrangement uses TRBV11-2 and TRBJ1-6, with 8 bases aligning to TRBD1. The CDR3 totals 15 residues. CDR1 and CDR2 from the germline V gene are SGHAT and FQNNGV. Germline trimming cut 5 bases from V and 9 bases from J; bases unmatched to any gene: 9. In nucleotides, the CDR3 is TGTGCCAGCAGCCAACCAACAGGGGGTGGTTCACCCCTCCACTTT. This gives the protein CASSQPTGGGSPLHF.

The rearrangement links TRBV27 to TRBJ2-5; 7 bases are a match to TRBD1. This CDR3 has 16 amino acids. The V gene's germline CDR1 is MNHEY and CDR2 SMNVEV (reference sequence). V lost 7 bases to trimming and J lost 5 bases; unmatched junction nucleotides: 16. The DNA of the CDR3 is TGTGCCAGCAAGTCACAGGAGCAGGGGGTTTGGGAGACCCAGTACTTC. Protein: CASKSQEQGVWETQYF.

The chain uses TRBV10-3 and TRBJ2-5; D call uncertain. Trimming removed 6 bases from V and 5 bases from J, with 13 bases in between. In germline, CDR1 is ENHRY, CDR2 SYGVKD. The CDR3 runs 13 residues. In DNA form, the CDR3 reads TGTGCCATCAGCGATGACTTAGGGGAGACCCAGTACTTC. Encoded protein: CAISDDLGETQYF.

Here the CDR3 DNA reads TGTGCCATCATTAGGACAGGGTTTCAGCCCCAGCATTTT. It yields the protein CAIIRTGFQPQHF. The chain uses TRBV10-3 and TRBJ1-5; 8 nucleotides agree with TRBD1. Per germline, CDR1 ENHRY and CDR2 SYGVKD. The CDR3 extends over 13 amino acids. The junction had 5 bases not matched to a gene; V was cut back by 7 bases and J by 6 bases.

V is TRBV14 and J is TRBJ2-7, with D uncertain. CDR1 and CDR2 (germline): SGHDN, FVKESK. Trimming cost V 1 base and J 5 bases, with 6 bases left between them. CDR3 length: 12 residues. CDR3 DNA sequence: TGTGCCAGCAGCCAAGTTTACCACGAGCAGTACTTC. Translated: CASSQVYHEQYF.

The chain combines TRBV13 with TRBJ2-5; tentatively, D is TRBD2 (6 bases). Per germline, CDR1 PRHDT and CDR2 FYEKMQ (reference sequence). This CDR3 has 13 residues. Trimming shortened V by 7 bases and J by 4 bases, and 13 bases separated the two germline ends. The CDR3 sequence is CASTLEGSETQYF. The CDR3, as DNA: TGTGCCAGCACCTTGGAGGGGTCAGAGACCCAGTACTTC.

This clonotype was detected a few times. V is TRBV3-1 and J is TRBJ2-5, with D possibly matching TRBD1 (5 bases). The CDR3 covers 12 residues. V was cut by 0 bases and J by 9 bases, with 8 bases left in between. Looked up from germline, CDR1 is LGHDT and CDR2 is YNNKEL (reference sequence). The CDR3 DNA sequence: TGTGCCAGCAGCCAAGATCCAGGGTCCCAGTACTTC. This encodes CASSQDPGSQYF.

This clonotype has at least ten counts. Sequence at one end of the junction differs from germline and may be a read error. The V and J genes are TRBV7-2 and TRBJ2-5; 14 nucleotides align to TRBD2. The CDR3 extends over 15 amino acids. Germline-derived CDR1 and CDR2 are SGHTA and FQGNSA. The CDR3 spells CASSLGLAGEETQYF. In nucleotides, the CDR3 is TGCGCCAGCAGCTTGGGACTAGCGGGAGAAGAGACCCAGTACTTC.

J is TRBJ1-4 and V is TRBV14; 10 positions match TRBD1. From germline, CDR1 is SGHDN and CDR2 FVKESK. The V gene end was trimmed by 6 bases and the J gene end by 5 bases; junction bases not matched to a gene: 3. This CDR3 has 14 residues. The CDR3 is CASRDRGRNEKLFF. The CDR3 coding sequence is TGTGCCAGCAGAGACAGGGGGCGGAATGAAAAACTGTTTTTT.

This clonotype came up a few times. V is TRBV20-1 and J is TRBJ2-5, with a weak D call TRBD1 (6 bases). CDR3 length equals 16 residues. Germline CDR1 is DFQATT and CDR2 is SNEGSKA (reference sequence). V shed 0 bases and J shed 0 bases, with 14 bases lying between them. The CDR3 nucleotides read TGCAGTGCTAGAGATCTCCTCGGACAGAACCAAGAGACCCAGTACTTC. This sequence encodes CSARDLLGQNQETQYF.

In the case of this clonotype: A much larger clone is a single base away; this may be a read error. The CDR3 sequence: CTSSLFRRLTDGEKLFF. In nucleotides, the CDR3 is TGTACCAGCAGTTTATTTCGACGCCTTACTGACGGTGAAAAACTGTTTTTT. The chain employs TRBV12-3 or TRBV12-4 and TRBJ1-4; the D is unclear. The CDR3 runs 17 residues.

This sequence joins TRBV20-1 and TRBJ2-2; D tentatively reads TRBD1 or TRBD2 (5 bases each). CDR3 length equals 15 residues. Germline V gene lookup returns CDR1 DFQATT and CDR2 SNEGSKA (reference sequence). The V end was cut by 6 bases, the J end by 2 bases, with 16 bases between. The CDR3 DNA reads as TGCAGTGCCAGTCGGTGGGACCCTAACACCGGGGAGCTGTTTTTT. The encoded protein is CSASRWDPNTGELFF.

This clonotype occurred a few times. This chain joins TRBV15 and TRBJ2-1; D perhaps matches TRBD2 (6 bases). Per germline, CDR1 LNHNV and CDR2 YYDKDF (reference sequence). The germline V and J ends were trimmed by 0 bases and 7 bases, with 13 bases remaining between them. The length of the CDR3 is 15 residues. The CDR3: CATSRDLVGGNEQFF. The CDR3 region has the DNA TGTGCCACCAGCAGAGATTTAGTCGGGGGTAATGAGCAGTTCTTC.

This clonotype was seen a few times. The chain employs TRBV4-2 and TRBJ2-1; D is ambiguous. CDR3 length equals 15 residues. Trimming pared 0 bases from V and 6 bases from J, leaving 12 bases between. In germline, CDR1 is LGHNA, CDR2 YNFKEQ. DNA of the CDR3: TGTGCCAGCAGCCAAGATATAATAAGTAGCAATGAGCAGTTCTTC. It encodes CASSQDIISSNEQFF.

The chain has TRBV6-1 and TRBJ1-5; D is unresolved. CDR3 length: 15 residues. The V gene lost 7 bases and the J gene lost 5 bases, with 18 bases spanning the gap. CDR1 is MNHNS and CDR2 is SASEGT in the germline V gene. The chain's CDR3 is CASNREGTNDQPQHF. The CDR3, as DNA: TGTGCCAGCAATCGGGAGGGCACCAACGATCAGCCCCAGCATTTT.

The CDR3: CATSAGPHNEQFF. In DNA form, the CDR3 reads TGTGCCACCAGTGCTGGACCGCACAATGAGCAGTTCTTC. The rearrangement links TRBV24-1 to TRBJ2-1; D unclear. This CDR3 comprises 13 residues. The V end lost 5 bases, the J end lost 5 bases, and 9 bases lay between the germline ends. Germline CDR1 reads KGHDR; CDR2 reads SFDVKD.

There are many counts of this clonotype. V usage is TRBV7-2 and J usage is TRBJ2-3; perhaps TRBD1 as D (6 bases). V was shortened by 10 bases and J by 6 bases, with 20 bases between the two germline ends. Germline CDR1 reads SGHTA; CDR2 reads FQGNSA. This CDR3 region has 14 residues. In nucleotides, the CDR3 is TGTGCCACCCACACGACAGGATCGTTTGATACGCAGTATTTT. Amino acids: CATHTTGSFDTQYF.

This chain connects TRBV20-1 to TRBJ2-7; D is unclear. The V end was cut by 6 bases, the J end by 2 bases, with 5 bases between. This CDR3 has 10 residues. Germline CDR1 reads DFQATT; CDR2 reads SNEGSKA (reference sequence). The CDR3 region is CSAPTYEQYF. The CDR3 DNA reads as TGCAGTGCACCGACCTACGAGCAGTACTTC.

The V call is TRBV12-3 or TRBV12-4, the J call TRBJ2-2, with D unresolved. The CDR3 is 14 amino acids. Trimming pared 2 bases from V and 4 bases from J, leaving 8 bases between. In nucleotides, the CDR3 is TGTGCCAGCAGTTTATACATTGGCACCGGGGAGCTGTTTTTT. The encoded protein is CASSLYIGTGELFF.

This chain connects TRBV7-9 to TRBJ1-2; D might be TRBD1 (6 bases). CDR1 and CDR2 (germline): SEHNR, FQNEAQ (reference sequence). The germline V and J ends were trimmed by 0 bases and 5 bases, with 10 bases remaining between them. This CDR3 comprises 14 residues. The CDR3 loop is CASSLALGAYGYTF. The CDR3 nucleotides are TGTGCCAGCAGCTTAGCGTTGGGGGCTTATGGCTACACCTTC.

This chain connects TRBV5-1 to TRBJ2-2; TRBD1 matches 7 bases. V was clipped by 4 bases and J by 5 bases; unmatched bases: 5. The CDR3 length is 14 residues. Germline CDR1 SGHRS, CDR2 YFSETQ. The CDR3 DNA reads as TGCGCCAGCAGCCTGGACAGGCTGACCGGGGAGCTGTTTTTT. Translated, it gives CASSLDRLTGELFF.

This clonotype was found a few times. The chain has TRBV20-1 and TRBJ1-5, with 7 bases lining up with TRBD1. Germline values: CDR1 DFQATT, CDR2 SNEGSKA (reference sequence). Trimming took 1 base from V and 2 from J; bases not matched to a gene: 2. This CDR3 has 14 residues. CDR3 residues: CSARVGGGNQPQHF. The CDR3 DNA is TGCAGTGCTAGAGTAGGGGGCGGCAATCAGCCCCAGCATTTT.

The chain links TRBV3-1 to TRBJ2-1; 13 bases line up with TRBD2. The trim removed 4 bases at V and 7 bases at J, leaving 7 bases unmatched. Germline V gives CDR1 LGHDT, CDR2 YNNKEL (reference sequence). CDR3 size: 16 residues. The CDR3 region is CASSRGLAGAWNEQFF. The CDR3 nucleotides read TGTGCCAGCAGCCGCGGACTAGCGGGAGCATGGAATGAGCAGTTCTTC.

This clonotype turned up a few times. The chain carries TRBV7-2 and TRBJ1-5, with D perhaps matching TRBD1 (5 bases). Germline CDR1 and CDR2: SGHTA and FQGNSA. Trimming cost V 5 bases and J 1 base, with 15 bases left between them. The CDR3 consists of 16 residues. CDR3 region: CASSRLGSGSNQPQHF. The CDR3 nucleotides are TGTGCCAGCAGCCGATTGGGTTCAGGGAGCAATCAGCCCCAGCATTTT.

This clonotype was observed a handful of times. The V and J genes are TRBV5-1 and TRBJ2-6; weak D call: TRBD2 (6 bases). The germline V gene has CDR1 SGHRS and CDR2 YFSETQ. Trimming shortened V by 6 bases and J by 1 base, and 14 bases separated the two germline ends. The CDR3 length is 16 residues. CDR3 loop: CASTLTRRSGANVLTF. The CDR3 coding sequence is TGCGCCAGCACCCTGACTAGAAGGTCTGGGGCCAACGTCCTGACTTTC.